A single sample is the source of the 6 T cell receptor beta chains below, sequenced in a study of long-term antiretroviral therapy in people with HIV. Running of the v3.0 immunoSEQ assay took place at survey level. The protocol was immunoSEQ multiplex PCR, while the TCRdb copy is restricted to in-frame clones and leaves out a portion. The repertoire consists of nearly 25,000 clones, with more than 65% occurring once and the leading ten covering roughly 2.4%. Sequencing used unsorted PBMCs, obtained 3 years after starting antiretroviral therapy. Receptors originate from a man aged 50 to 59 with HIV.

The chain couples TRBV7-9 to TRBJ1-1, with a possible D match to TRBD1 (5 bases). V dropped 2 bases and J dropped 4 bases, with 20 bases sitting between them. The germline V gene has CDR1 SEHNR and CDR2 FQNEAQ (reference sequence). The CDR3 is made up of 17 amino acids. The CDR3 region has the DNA TGTGCCAGCAGCTTATATGGGGCATTCGGGGGAGCCACTGAAGCTTTCTTT. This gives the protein CASSLYGAFGGATEAFF.

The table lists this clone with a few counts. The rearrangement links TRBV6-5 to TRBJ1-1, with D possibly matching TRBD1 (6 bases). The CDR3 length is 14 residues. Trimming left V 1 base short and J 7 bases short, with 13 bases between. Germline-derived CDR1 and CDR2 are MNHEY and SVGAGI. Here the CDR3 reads CASSYYQGTNEAFF. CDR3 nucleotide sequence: TGTGCCAGCAGTTACTACCAGGGGACAAATGAAGCTTTCTTT.

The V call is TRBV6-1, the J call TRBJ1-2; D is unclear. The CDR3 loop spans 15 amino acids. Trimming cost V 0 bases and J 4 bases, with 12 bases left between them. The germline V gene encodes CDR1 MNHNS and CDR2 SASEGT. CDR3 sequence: CASSEAGTRLYGYTF. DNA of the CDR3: TGTGCCAGCAGTGAAGCGGGCACCAGACTCTATGGCTACACCTTC.

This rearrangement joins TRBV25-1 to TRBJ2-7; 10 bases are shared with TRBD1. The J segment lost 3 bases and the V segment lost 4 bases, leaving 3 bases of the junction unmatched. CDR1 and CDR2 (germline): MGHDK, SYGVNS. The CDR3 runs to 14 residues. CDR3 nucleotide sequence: TGTGCCAGCAGTGGCCGGGACAGGGGCTACGAGCAGTACTTC. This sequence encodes CASSGRDRGYEQYF.

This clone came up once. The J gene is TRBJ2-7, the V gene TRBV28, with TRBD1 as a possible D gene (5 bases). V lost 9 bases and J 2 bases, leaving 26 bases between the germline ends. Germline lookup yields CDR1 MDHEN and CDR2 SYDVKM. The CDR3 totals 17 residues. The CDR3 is CASSGHLGAGTAYEQYF. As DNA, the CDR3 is TGTGCCAGTTCCGGGCACCTTGGGGCAGGTACCGCCTACGAGCAGTACTTC.

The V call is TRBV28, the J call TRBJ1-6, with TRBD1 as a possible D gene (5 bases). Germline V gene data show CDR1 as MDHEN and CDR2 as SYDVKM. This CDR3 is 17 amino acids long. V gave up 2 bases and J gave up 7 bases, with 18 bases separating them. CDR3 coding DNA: TGTGCCAGCAGTTTAAGGGGTAGCGGCAGCCTAAATTCACCCCTCCACTTT. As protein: CASSLRGSGSLNSPLHF.